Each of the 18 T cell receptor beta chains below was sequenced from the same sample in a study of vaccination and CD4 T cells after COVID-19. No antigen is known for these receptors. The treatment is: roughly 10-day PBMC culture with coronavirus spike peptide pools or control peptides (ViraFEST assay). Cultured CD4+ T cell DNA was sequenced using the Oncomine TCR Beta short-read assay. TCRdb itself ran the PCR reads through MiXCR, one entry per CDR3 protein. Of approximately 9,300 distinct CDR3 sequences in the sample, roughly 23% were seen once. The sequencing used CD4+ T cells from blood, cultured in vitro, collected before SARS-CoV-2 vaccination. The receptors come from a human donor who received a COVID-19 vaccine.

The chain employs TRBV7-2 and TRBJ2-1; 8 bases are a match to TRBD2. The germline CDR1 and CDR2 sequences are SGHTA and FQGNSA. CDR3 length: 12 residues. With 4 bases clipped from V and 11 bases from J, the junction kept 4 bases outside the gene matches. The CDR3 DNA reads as TGTGCCAGCAGCTCACTAGCGGAGCAGCAGTTCTTC. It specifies CASSSLAEQQFF.

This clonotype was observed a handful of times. The CDR3 nucleotides read TGTGCCAGCAGTGAAGTCACAGACACTGAAGCTTTCTTT. Its translation is CASSEVTDTEAFF. The gene calls are TRBV6-1 and TRBJ1-1; D is ambiguous. The CDR3 runs to 13 residues. V gave up 1 base and J gave up 3 bases, with 6 bases separating them. Germline assignment: CDR1 MNHNS and CDR2 SASEGT.

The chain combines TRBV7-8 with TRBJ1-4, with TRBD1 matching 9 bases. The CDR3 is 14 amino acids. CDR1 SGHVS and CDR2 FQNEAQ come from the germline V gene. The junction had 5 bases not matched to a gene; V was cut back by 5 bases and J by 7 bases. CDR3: CASSLRDRAEKLFF. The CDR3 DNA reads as TGTGCCAGCAGCCTCCGGGACAGGGCTGAAAAACTGTTTTTT.

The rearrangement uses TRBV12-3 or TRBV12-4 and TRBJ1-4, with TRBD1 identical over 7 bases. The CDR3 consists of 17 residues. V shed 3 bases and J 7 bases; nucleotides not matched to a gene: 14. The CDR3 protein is CASSLGPPGGRGEKLFF. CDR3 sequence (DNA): TGTGCCAGCAGTTTGGGGCCCCCAGGGGGACGGGGTGAAAAACTGTTTTTT.

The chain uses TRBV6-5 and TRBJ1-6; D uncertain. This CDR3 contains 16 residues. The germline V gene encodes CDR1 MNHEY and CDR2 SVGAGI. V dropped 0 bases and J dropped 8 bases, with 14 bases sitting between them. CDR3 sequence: CASSYSGELDHSPLHF. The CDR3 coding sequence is TGTGCCAGCAGTTACTCCGGGGAGCTCGACCATTCACCCCTCCACTTT.

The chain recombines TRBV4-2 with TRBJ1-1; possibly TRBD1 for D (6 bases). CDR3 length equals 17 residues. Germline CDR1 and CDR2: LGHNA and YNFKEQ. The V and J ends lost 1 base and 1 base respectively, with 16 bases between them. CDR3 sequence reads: CASSQGRGAGKNTEAFF. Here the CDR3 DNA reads TGTGCCAGCAGCCAAGGGCGGGGGGCAGGGAAGAACACTGAAGCTTTCTTT.

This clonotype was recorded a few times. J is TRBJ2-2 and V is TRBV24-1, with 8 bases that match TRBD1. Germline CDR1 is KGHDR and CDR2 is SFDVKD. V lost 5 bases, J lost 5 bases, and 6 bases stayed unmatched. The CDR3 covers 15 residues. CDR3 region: CATSAATGVTGELFF. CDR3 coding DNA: TGTGCCACCAGTGCCGCGACAGGGGTAACCGGGGAGCTGTTTTTT.

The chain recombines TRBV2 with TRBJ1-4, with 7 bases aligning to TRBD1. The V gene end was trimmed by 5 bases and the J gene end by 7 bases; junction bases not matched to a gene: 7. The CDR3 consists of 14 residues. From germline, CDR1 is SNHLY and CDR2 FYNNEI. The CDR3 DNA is TGTGCCAGCAGTCCAGGGGGTGGAATTGAAAAACTGTTTTTT. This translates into CASSPGGGIEKLFF.

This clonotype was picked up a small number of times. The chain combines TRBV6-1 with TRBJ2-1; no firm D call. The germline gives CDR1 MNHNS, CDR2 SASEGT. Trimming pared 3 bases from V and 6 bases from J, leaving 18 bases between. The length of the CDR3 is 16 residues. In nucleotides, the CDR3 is TGTGCCAGCAGTGAGAGCCCCACACTTATTAGCAATGAGCAGTTCTTC. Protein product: CASSESPTLISNEQFF.

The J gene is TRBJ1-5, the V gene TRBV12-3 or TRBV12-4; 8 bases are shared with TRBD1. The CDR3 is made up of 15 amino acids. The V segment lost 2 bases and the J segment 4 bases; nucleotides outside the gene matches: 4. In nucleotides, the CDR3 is TGTGCCAGCAGTTTATCAGGGGGCATGAATCAGCCCCAGCATTTT. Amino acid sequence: CASSLSGGMNQPQHF.

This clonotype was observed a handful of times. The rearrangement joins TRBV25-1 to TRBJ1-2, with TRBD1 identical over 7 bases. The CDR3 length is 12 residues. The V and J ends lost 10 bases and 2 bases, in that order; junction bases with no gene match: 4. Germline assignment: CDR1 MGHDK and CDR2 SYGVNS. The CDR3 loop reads CATQGGNYGYTF. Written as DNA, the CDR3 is TGTGCCACCCAAGGGGGCAACTATGGCTACACCTTC.

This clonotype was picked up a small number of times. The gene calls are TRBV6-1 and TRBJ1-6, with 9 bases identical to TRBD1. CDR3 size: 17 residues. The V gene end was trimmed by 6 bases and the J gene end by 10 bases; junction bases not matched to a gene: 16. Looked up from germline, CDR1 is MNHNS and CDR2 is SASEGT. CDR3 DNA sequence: TGTGCCAGCAGCACCGGGACAGGGACCCGCGATGTGTCACCCCTCCACTTT. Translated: CASSTGTGTRDVSPLHF.

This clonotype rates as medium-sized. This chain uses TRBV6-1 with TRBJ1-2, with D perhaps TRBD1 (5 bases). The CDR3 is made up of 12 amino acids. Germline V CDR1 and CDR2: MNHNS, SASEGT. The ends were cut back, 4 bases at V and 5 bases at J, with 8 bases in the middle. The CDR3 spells CASSAGFYGYTF. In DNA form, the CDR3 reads TGTGCCAGCAGTGCAGGGTTTTATGGCTACACCTTC.

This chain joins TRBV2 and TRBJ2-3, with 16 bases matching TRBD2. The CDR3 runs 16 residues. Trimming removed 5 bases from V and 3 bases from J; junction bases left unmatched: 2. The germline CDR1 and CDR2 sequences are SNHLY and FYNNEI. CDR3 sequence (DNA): TGTGCCAGCAGTCAGGGACTAGCGGGGGGGACAGATACGCAGTATTTT. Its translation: CASSQGLAGGTDTQYF.

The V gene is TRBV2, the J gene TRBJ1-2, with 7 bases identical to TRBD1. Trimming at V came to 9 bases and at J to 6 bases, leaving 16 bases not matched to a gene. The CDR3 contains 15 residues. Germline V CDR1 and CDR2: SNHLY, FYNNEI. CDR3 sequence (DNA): TGTGCCAGTTTGACAGGGTACGGCATAATTGATGGCTACACCTTC. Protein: CASLTGYGIIDGYTF.

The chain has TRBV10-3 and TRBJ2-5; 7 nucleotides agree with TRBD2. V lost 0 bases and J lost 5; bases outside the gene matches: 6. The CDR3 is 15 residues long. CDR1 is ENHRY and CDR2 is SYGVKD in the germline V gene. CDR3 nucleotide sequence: TGTGCCATCAGTGAGTCGGCGGGGGAGGGGGAGACCCAGTACTTC. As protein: CAISESAGEGETQYF.

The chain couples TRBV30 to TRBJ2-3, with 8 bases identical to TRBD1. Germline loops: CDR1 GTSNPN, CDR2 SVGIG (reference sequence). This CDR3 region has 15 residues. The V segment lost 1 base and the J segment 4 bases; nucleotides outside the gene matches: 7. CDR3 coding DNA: TGTGCCTGGAGTGACGAGACAGGGGTACCAGATACGCAGTATTTT. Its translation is CAWSDETGVPDTQYF. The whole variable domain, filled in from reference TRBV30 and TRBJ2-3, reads SQTIHQWPATLVQPVGSPLSLECTVEGTSNPNLYWYRQAAGRGLQLLFYSVGIGQISSEVPQNLSASRPQDRQFILSSKKLLLSDSGFYLCAWSDETGVPDTQYFGPGTRLTVL.

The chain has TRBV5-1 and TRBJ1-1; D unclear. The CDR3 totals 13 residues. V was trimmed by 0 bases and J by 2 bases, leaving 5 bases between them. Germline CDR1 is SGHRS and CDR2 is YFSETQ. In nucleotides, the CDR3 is TGCGCCAGCAGCTTGGACTTAAACACTGAAGCTTTCTTT. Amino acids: CASSLDLNTEAFF.